These T cell receptor beta chains were read from a single sample in a study of T cell changes during pregnancy in multiple sclerosis. The table came from immunoSEQ multiplex PCR; TCRdb's copy has only in-frame clones and leaves some out. The table has 45,000 to 55,000 clones, 85% to 95% seen once. The specimen comprised CD8+ T cells from peripheral blood mononuclear cells, sampled before pregnancy. These receptor sequences come from a female donor with multiple sclerosis, enrolled in a pregnancy study. Both conserved end residues are part of each CDR3.

v_call cdr3_aa
TRBV19 CASSIISGQETQYF
TRBV9 CASSVGQGFNTNEKLFF
TRBV27 CATSPWGRAGELFF
TRBV7-2 CASSLASGGGGNTIYF
TRBV28 CASSPGQVTTDTQYF
TRBV9 CASSVLHIGQTSLLNTEAFF
TRBV27 CASSLKERSSYEQYF
TRBV19 CASSRGTGGMIYGYTF
TRBV7-8 CASSLAGSEQYF
TRBV30 CAWSVMPGGLTGELFF
TRBV28 CASSLFEGTSGLSYEQYF
TRBV5-4 CASSQNTGELFF
TRBV20-1 CSASAGYEQYF
TRBV5-6 CASSLDSHLQETQYF
TRBV19 CATKAGSSTEAFF
TRBV19 CASSITGYNEQFF
TRBV10-1 CASSGGTSTRNEQFF
TRBV9 CASSARTSGRARETQYF
TRBV18 CASSPEITRKETQYF
TRBV5-4 CASQIGQGENIQYF
TRBV5-6 CASRKGSSYEQYF
TRBV19 CASSIQGLAGLEQYF
TRBV5-4 CASSFGTGSQETQYF
TRBV6-1 CASSEFLEGGYEQYF
TRBV4-1 CASSQVTGQGMNTEAFF
TRBV6-1 CASSSTGGLTDTQYF
TRBV4-1 CASSQTQGPAYEQYF
TRBV30 CAWSVGGAANTIYF